This T cell receptor (beta chain) appears in the sequencing data of a study of blood T cell repertoires in COVID-19. Germline assignment: CDR1 LNHDA and CDR2 SQIVND (reference sequence). The CDR3 is 18 residues long. V was clipped by 5 bases and J by 5 bases; unmatched bases: 19. Original processing methods: Researchers report that nucleated cell counts were estimated from reference gene primer amplification. Using immunoSEQ multiplex PCR, the repertoire was profiled, and TCRdb retains in-frame clones only, with some absent. The DNA gave D and trimming, while V, J and clone size come from that table. The repertoire holds about 180,000 clones, with 80% to 90% as singletons.

The TCR originated in a woman under 30 who had recovered from COVID-19. The sample consisted of PBMCs or T cells enriched from blood (not recorded which). V gene TRBV19 combines with J gene TRBJ1-2, with TRBD1 matching over 8 bases. The CDR3: CASSEVSGQGRAAYGYTF. The DNA of the CDR3 is TGTGCCAGTAGTGAGGTCTCCGGACAGGGTCGCGCGGCATATGGCTACACCTTC.